A single sample is the source of the 23 T cell receptor beta chains below, sequenced in a study of a mutant IDH1 vaccine in newly diagnosed glioma (dated by TCRdb to the early 2020s). Antigens for these TCRs are unknown. The receptor library was made with the immunoSEQ multiplex PCR assay. TCRdb obtained this table from immuneACCESS and retained in-frame rearrangements with V and J assigned. These tables miss some clones; where compared with another copy, unresolved V genes account for less than half of the shortfall, and the remainder is unexplained. For this sample the table gives around 36,000 clones, of which 91% were detected only once. Together, the top ten hold about 2.6% of the sample. The label giving this sample's time point can be read as: week 5, during vaccination. A 20-mer mutant IDH1 peptide at 300 micrograms in Montanide made up each vaccine dose, which was injected subcutaneously together with topical imiquimod.

Sequencing was performed on PBMCs, taken from a glioma patient whose treatment included an IDH1 peptide vaccine. The source is a man in his forties or fifties with glioma.

This clone was picked up a small number of times. This chain connects TRBV19 to TRBJ1-2, with D perhaps TRBD1 (6 bases). Germline V gene data show CDR1 as LNHDA and CDR2 as SQIVND (reference sequence). The CDR3 covers 15 residues. Between the trimmed V and J ends, which lost 6 bases and 4 bases, there was a span of 18 bases. The CDR3 reads CASSTQGRQTYGYTF. In DNA form, the CDR3 reads TGTGCCAGTAGCACCCAGGGGCGGCAGACCTATGGCTACACCTTC.

This chain uses TRBV30 with TRBJ1-2, with D possibly being TRBD1 (5 bases). Germline loops: CDR1 GTSNPN, CDR2 SVGIG (reference sequence). The CDR3 extends over 12 amino acids. V lost 3 bases, J lost 6 bases, and 11 bases lay in between. The CDR3, as DNA: TGTGCCTGGAGCGTACAGGTACATGGCTACACCTTC. Translation: CAWSVQVHGYTF.

J is TRBJ2-1 and V is TRBV12-5, with 10 bases that match TRBD2. With 8 bases clipped from V and 9 bases from J, the junction kept 7 bases outside the gene matches. There are 13 residues in the CDR3. Germline loops: CDR1 LGHNT, CDR2 FRNRAP. The CDR3 sequence is CASQASGRTEQFF. The CDR3 DNA follows: TGTGCTAGTCAGGCTAGCGGGAGAACTGAGCAGTTCTTC.

This clone was counted once. The V and J genes are TRBV9 and TRBJ2-7; D is unresolved. Looked up from germline, CDR1 is SGDLS and CDR2 is YYNGEE. Trimming removed 0 bases from V and 1 base from J, with 8 bases in between. The CDR3 contains 14 residues. The CDR3 here is CASSVGHGSYEQYF. CDR3 bases: TGTGCCAGCAGCGTAGGGCACGGATCCTACGAGCAGTACTTC.

The genes are TRBV5-8 and TRBJ1-5, with TRBD1 matching 7 bases. The germline V gene encodes CDR1 SGHTS and CDR2 YDEGEE. This CDR3 comprises 17 residues. The J segment lost 6 bases and the V segment lost 1 base, leaving 13 bases of the junction unmatched. CDR3 residues: CASSLFSRTGAGQPQHF. The CDR3 DNA is TGTGCCAGCAGCTTGTTCTCCCGGACAGGAGCGGGTCAGCCCCAGCATTTT.

The chain uses TRBV6-1 and TRBJ1-5; D may be TRBD1 (5 bases). CDR1 is MNHNS, CDR2 SASEGT, per germline. V lost 5 bases and J lost 0, with 11 bases in between. The length of the CDR3 is 15 residues. The CDR3 sequence: CASSKDSYSNQPQHF. The CDR3 DNA reads as TGTGCCAGCAGTAAAGACAGTTATAGCAATCAGCCCCAGCATTTT.

This chain links TRBV2 with TRBJ2-7; tentatively, D is TRBD2 (6 bases). The CDR3 totals 14 residues. Trimming removed 4 bases from V and 4 bases from J, with 14 bases in between. Germline CDR1 SNHLY, CDR2 FYNNEI. The CDR3 sequence is CASSVKDYGYEQYF. The CDR3 DNA reads as TGTGCCAGCAGTGTTAAGGACTACGGATACGAGCAGTACTTC. Drawing the rest from reference TRBV2 and TRBJ2-7, the complete variable domain is EPEVTQTPSHQVTQMGQEVILRCVPISNHLYFYWYRQILGQKVEFLVSFYNNEISEKSEIFDDQFSVERPDGSNFTLKIRSTKLEDSAMYFCASSVKDYGYEQYFGPGTRLTVT.

V is TRBV19 and J is TRBJ2-6; D unclear. This CDR3 is built from 15 residues. In germline, CDR1 is LNHDA, CDR2 SQIVND (reference sequence). V gave up 3 bases and J gave up 2 bases, with 8 bases separating them. The CDR3 loop is CASSMWATGANVLTF. DNA for the CDR3: TGTGCCAGTAGTATGTGGGCTACTGGGGCCAACGTCCTGACTTTC.

This clone was picked up one time. The chain employs TRBV4-1 and TRBJ2-2; 9 nucleotides agree with TRBD2. Trimming took 1 base from V and 6 from J; bases not matched to a gene: 6. The CDR3 extends over 16 amino acids. CDR1 MGHRA and CDR2 YSYEKL come from the germline V gene. The DNA of the CDR3 is TGCGCCAGCAGCCAAGGGCTAGCGGGACCATCCGGGGAGCTGTTTTTT. It translates to CASSQGLAGPSGELFF.

J is TRBJ2-1 and V is TRBV6-1; possibly TRBD1 for D (5 bases). V gave up 9 bases and J gave up 0 bases, with 9 bases separating them. The CDR3 runs to 13 residues. Germline CDR1 MNHNS, CDR2 SASEGT. The CDR3 DNA is TGTGCCAGTGCAGGGATCTCCTACAATGAGCAGTTCTTC. It encodes CASAGISYNEQFF.

The V and J genes are TRBV18 and TRBJ2-5, with no clear D. The CDR3 sequence is 12 residues long. The V gene lost 0 bases and the J gene lost 4 bases, with 3 bases spanning the gap. In germline, CDR1 is KGHSH, CDR2 LQKENI. The CDR3 spells CASSPPGETQYF. As DNA, the CDR3 is TGTGCCAGCTCACCACCGGGAGAGACCCAGTACTTC.

This CDR3 reads CASSLDLNSYNEQFF. CDR3 nucleotide sequence: TGTGCCAGCAGTTTAGATCTGAACTCTTACAATGAGCAGTTCTTC. The chain couples TRBV27 to TRBJ2-1; D gene ambiguous. The CDR3 runs 15 residues. V gave up 2 bases and J gave up 4 bases, with 12 bases separating them. Germline V gene lookup returns CDR1 MNHEY and CDR2 SMNVEV (reference sequence).

The chain combines TRBV14 with TRBJ1-2; 11 nucleotides line up with TRBD1. V shed 2 bases, J shed 8 bases, and the junction held 13 bases outside the gene matches. Per the germline V gene, CDR1 is SGHDN and CDR2 is FVKESK. This CDR3 comprises 17 residues. The CDR3 region has the DNA TGTGCCAGCAGCCAACTGTCCGCCGGGACAGGGGGGCAAGGCTACACCTTC. Amino acid sequence: CASSQLSAGTGGQGYTF. The complete variable domain, with remaining parts taken from reference TRBV14 and TRBJ1-2, reads EAGVTQFPSHSVIEKGQTVTLRCDPISGHDNLYWYRRVMGKEIKFLLHFVKESKQDESGMPNNRFLAERTGGTYSTLKVQPAELEDSGVYFCASSQLSAGTGGQGYTFGSGTRLTVV.

V gene TRBV7-9 combines with J gene TRBJ2-3, with 7 bases identical to TRBD1. The CDR3 totals 16 residues. The J segment lost 6 bases and the V segment lost 5 bases, leaving 14 bases of the junction unmatched. Germline-derived CDR1 and CDR2 are SEHNR and FQNEAQ (reference sequence). Written as DNA, the CDR3 is TGTGCCAGCAGCCCGCCGACAGGGACCTCTCCTGATACGCAGTATTTT. Amino acids: CASSPPTGTSPDTQYF.

The genes are TRBV10-1 and TRBJ1-6, with D possibly being TRBD1 (5 bases). This CDR3 region has 14 residues. Germline CDR1 reads WNHNN; CDR2 reads SYGVQD (reference sequence). V was cut by 1 base and J by 10 bases, with 11 bases left in between. CDR3 DNA: TGCGCCAGCAGTGAGTGGACATTTGGGTCACCCCTCCACTTT. Amino acids: CASSEWTFGSPLHF.

This clone was detected only a few times. The genes are TRBV30 and TRBJ2-1; 16 bases fit TRBD2. Germline CDR1 GTSNPN, CDR2 SVGIG (reference sequence). The CDR3 sequence is 15 residues long. Trimming at V came to 4 bases and at J to 10 bases, leaving 7 bases not matched to a gene. CDR3 DNA: TGTGCCTGGACAGGGACTAGCGGGGGGGCTAAGGAGCAGTTCTTC. The encoded protein is CAWTGTSGGAKEQFF. The full variable domain, rest sourced from reference TRBV30 and TRBJ2-1, is SQTIHQWPATLVQPVGSPLSLECTVEGTSNPNLYWYRQAAGRGLQLLFYSVGIGQISSEVPQNLSASRPQDRQFILSSKKLLLSDSGFYLCAWTGTSGGAKEQFFGPGTRLTVL.

The chain recombines TRBV19 with TRBJ2-7; TRBD2 agrees at 8 bases. CDR3 size: 15 residues. V lost 6 bases and J lost 3; bases outside the gene matches: 10. CDR1 LNHDA and CDR2 SQIVND come from the germline V gene (reference sequence). CDR3 nucleotide sequence: TGTGCCAGTAGCACCACTAGCGGAGGGCTCTACGAGCAGTACTTC. It codes for CASSTTSGGLYEQYF.

The rearrangement links TRBV5-8 to TRBJ1-2; D is unresolved. The V gene lost 2 bases and the J gene lost 3 bases, with 8 bases spanning the gap. Germline V gene data show CDR1 as SGHTS and CDR2 as YDEGEE. The CDR3 loop spans 13 amino acids. The CDR3 nucleotides are TGTGCCAGCAGCTTTGGGAGTTACTATGGCTACACCTTC. This sequence encodes CASSFGSYYGYTF.

V gene TRBV29-1 combines with J gene TRBJ2-3; the match to TRBD2 covers 10 bases. CDR1 is SQVTM, CDR2 ANQGSEA, per germline. This CDR3 comprises 14 residues. V was pared by 8 bases and J by 3 bases, with 8 bases of the junction left unmatched. CDR3 region: CSFLKREGTDTQYF. In DNA, the CDR3 is TGCAGCTTCTTAAAGCGGGAGGGAACAGATACGCAGTATTTT.

The chain couples TRBV6-6 to TRBJ1-5; 7 bases match TRBD1. The CDR3 is 13 residues long. Germline trimming cut 7 bases from V and 3 bases from J; bases unmatched to any gene: 3. Per the germline V gene, CDR1 is MNHNY and CDR2 is SVGAGI (reference sequence). The CDR3 bases are TGTGCCAGCAACAGGGGCAACAATCAGCCCCAGCATTTT. This encodes CASNRGNNQPQHF.

The chain is built from TRBV6-1 and TRBJ1-1, with a tentative D call TRBD1 (5 bases). CDR3 size: 11 residues. From germline, CDR1 is MNHNS and CDR2 SASEGT. V lost 6 bases and J 11 bases, leaving 13 bases between the germline ends. CDR3 protein: CASRGLRRAFF. The DNA of the CDR3 is TGTGCCAGCAGGGGACTACGGCGGGCTTTCTTT.

This chain connects TRBV6-5 to TRBJ1-2; D gene ambiguous. Trimming stripped 5 bases from V and 2 bases from J, with 6 bases between. Germline values: CDR1 MNHEY, CDR2 SVGAGI. The CDR3 runs to 12 residues. The CDR3 region is CASSQKNYGYTF. The CDR3 coding sequence is TGTGCCAGCAGTCAAAAAAACTATGGCTACACCTTC.

The chain combines TRBV30 with TRBJ1-5; tentatively, D is TRBD1 (6 bases). Germline V lookup: CDR1 GTSNPN, CDR2 SVGIG (reference sequence). V lost 3 bases and J 2 bases, leaving 8 bases between the germline ends. The CDR3 spans 13 residues. The CDR3 protein is CAWSSGGNQPQHF. CDR3 DNA: TGTGCCTGGAGCTCAGGGGGCAATCAGCCCCAGCATTTT.